The source of this T cell receptor beta chain is a study of T cells in localized non-small cell lung cancer. Study-level findings and limits: Uninvolved neighboring lung showed the greatest T cell clonality, exceeding tumor.

Judged by abundance, this clone is medium-sized. Its antigen is not known. Germline V CDR1 and CDR2: SGHNT, YENEEA. The CDR3 sequence is 15 residues long. J lost 6 bases, V lost 0 bases, and 6 bases had no gene match. Sequencing used immunoSEQ multiplex PCR; TCRdb keeps in-frame clones, though not all of them. The sample includes 2,000 or so clones, around 30% seen only once; the top ten take approximately 7.3%. The chain is built from TRBV11-3 and TRBJ2-7, with 9 bases aligning to TRBD1. Sequences were derived from lung tumor tissue, sampled before any cancer treatment. This receptor was obtained from a male donor aged 60 or over with stage I squamous cell lung carcinoma. In DNA, the CDR3 is TGTGCCAGCAGCTTAGATTCCGGGACAGGGACCGAGCAGTACTTC. Its translation is CASSLDSGTGTEQYF.